These 16 T cell receptor beta chains originate from one sample sequenced in a study of T cells in women clearing cervical HPV infection. Profiled with immunoSEQ multiplex PCR; TCRdb holds only in-frame clones, not every one. The sample's table shows under 30,000 clones. Sequencing was performed on blood buffy coat. All receptors come from a woman aged 18-70 years with a cervical HPV16 infection that either progressed to CIN3+ or cleared (not recorded which).

Concerning this clone: The read stops 3 residues short of the end of the CDR3; the missing end is completed from the germline J gene. The V and J genes are TRBV29-1 and TRBJ2-7; 14 bases line up with TRBD2. Germline CDR1 and CDR2: SQVTM and ANQGSEA. The junction had 5 bases not matched to a gene; V was cut back by 7 bases and J by 6 bases. The CDR3 runs 13 residues. The CDR3 bases that were read are TGCAGCGGGGGGACTAGCGGGAGCGGCGAG. Translated: CSGGTSGSGE. The whole CDR3 sequence is CSGGTSGSGEQYF.

About this clone: The CDR3 is cut off 3 residues early in the read; its end comes from the germline J gene. V and J are TRBV9 and TRBJ2-7; 8 bases agree with TRBD1. CDR3 length equals 15 residues. The junction had 7 bases not matched to a gene; V was cut back by 4 bases and J by 1 base. CDR1 SGDLS and CDR2 YYNGEE come from the germline V gene. The part of the CDR3 DNA that was read is TGTGCCAGCAGCCCACGGACAGGGTTGTCCTACGAG. It encodes CASSPRTGLSYE. The CDR3 in its entirety is CASSPRTGLSYEQYF.

A note on this clone: From the germline J gene comes the end of the CDR3, since the read stops 3 residues before it. The J gene is TRBJ2-2, the V gene TRBV19; 8 bases fit TRBD2. V was clipped by 4 bases and J by 3 bases; unmatched bases: 4. In germline, CDR1 is LNHDA, CDR2 SQIVND (reference sequence). This CDR3 contains 15 residues. Partial CDR3 DNA: TGTGCCAGTAGTACCGCGGGAGGTTACACCGGGGAG. Translating it yields CASSTAGGYTGE. The CDR3, in full, reads CASSTAGGYTGELFF.

For this clone: The CDR3 goes on 3 residues after the read ends, and that part is filled in from the germline J gene. The V gene is TRBV19, the J gene TRBJ2-5; TRBD2 matches at 9 bases. This CDR3 is 17 amino acids long. Germline trimming cut 5 bases from V and 0 bases from J; bases unmatched to any gene: 10. CDR1 is LNHDA, CDR2 SQIVND, per germline (reference sequence). The CDR3 region is CASSVAGDNRYQETQYF. The sequenced part of the CDR3 DNA is TGTGCCAGTAGTGTAGCGGGGGATAACCGGTACCAAGAGACC.

As to this clone: The read terminates 3 residues ahead of where the CDR3 ends, so the germline J gene completes it. The chain has TRBV18 and TRBJ1-5, with TRBD1 matching 9 bases. V lost 6 bases to trimming and J lost 3 bases; unmatched junction nucleotides: 6. From germline, CDR1 is KGHSH and CDR2 LQKENI. The CDR3 is 15 residues long. The CDR3 sequence is CASSYRTGDNQPQHF. The CDR3 bases that were read are TGTGCCAGCTCCTACAGGACAGGGGACAATCAGCCC. The whole variable domain, remainder taken from reference TRBV18 and TRBJ1-5, is NAGVMQNPRHLVRRRGQEARLRCSPMKGHSHVYWYRQLPEEGLKFMVYLQKENIIDESGMPKERFSAEFPKEGPSILRIQQVVRGDSAAYFCASSYRTGDNQPQHFGDGTRLSIL.

This clone shows up as medium-sized by frequency. The read terminates 3 residues before the CDR3 end, so the remaining end is supplied by the germline J gene. The gene calls are TRBV7-9 and TRBJ2-2; 9 bases are shared with TRBD1. J lost 6 bases, V lost 3 bases, and 5 bases had no gene match. The V gene's germline CDR1 is SEHNR and CDR2 FQNEAQ (reference sequence). This CDR3 region has 15 residues. CDR3 amino acids: CASSFPTGGAGELFF. CDR3 bases read: TGTGCCAGCAGCTTTCCGACAGGGGGGGCCGGGGAG. Variable domain in full (rest from reference TRBV7-9 and TRBJ2-2): DTGVSQNPRHKITKRGQNVTFRCDPISEHNRLYWYRQTLGQGPEFLTYFQNEAQLEKSRLLSDRFSAERPKGSFSTLEIQRTEQGDSAMYLCASSFPTGGAGELFFGEGSRLTVL.

Comment on this clone: The CDR3 end is not reached by the read, which stops 3 residues before it; the germline J gene fills it in. V usage is TRBV29-1 and J usage is TRBJ2-6; D might be TRBD1 (5 bases). Germline-derived CDR1 and CDR2 are SQVTM and ANQGSEA. The ends were cut back, 5 bases at V and 0 bases at J, with 11 bases in the middle. The CDR3 has 15 residues. The CDR3 reads CSVRGGYSGANVLTF. The sequenced part of the CDR3 DNA is TGCAGCGTTAGGGGCGGATACTCTGGGGCCAACGTC. The whole variable domain, filled in from reference TRBV29-1 and TRBJ2-6, reads SAVISQKPSRDICQRGTSLTIQCQVDSQVTMMFWYRQQPGQSLTLIATANQGSEATYESGFVIDKFPISRPNLTFSTLTVSNMSPEDSSIYLCSVRGGYSGANVLTFGAGSRLTVL.

As to this clone: Read data end 3 residues before the CDR3 end; the end is taken from the germline J gene. The chain couples TRBV6-1 to TRBJ2-1; 11 bases map to TRBD2. Germline lookup yields CDR1 MNHNS and CDR2 SASEGT. The CDR3 runs 14 residues. Unmatched junction bases numbered 7, after V lost 6 bases and J lost 9 bases. CDR3 bases read: TGTGCCAGCAGGGAACTAGCGGGGGTTGGTGAG. It translates to CASRELAGVGE. The CDR3 in its entirety is CASRELAGVGEQFF.

A remark on this clone: The CDR3 end is not reached by the read, which stops 3 residues before it; the germline J gene fills it in. The chain couples TRBV7-9 to TRBJ1-4; D gene unclear. Per germline, CDR1 SEHNR and CDR2 FQNEAQ (reference sequence). The CDR3 covers 15 residues. Trimming removed 1 base at V and 5 bases at J, with 11 bases between. The DNA read from the CDR3 is TGTGCCAGCAGCTTAGGCGGAGGCAGCAATGAAAAA. Amino acid sequence: CASSLGGGSNEK. Given in full, the CDR3 is CASSLGGGSNEKLFF.

Concerning this clone itself: The read is 3 residues too short to cover the CDR3 end, so that end is filled in from the germline J gene. The V call is TRBV7-2, the J call TRBJ2-7; weak D call: TRBD1 (6 bases). Per germline, CDR1 SGHTA and CDR2 FQGNSA. V was trimmed by 4 bases and J by 4 bases, leaving 17 bases between them. The CDR3 is made up of 15 amino acids. CDR3 DNA, as far as it was read: TGTGCCAGCAGCTGGGGAACAGGGTCAAGTTACGAG. Amino acids: CASSWGTGSSYE. The CDR3 as a whole reads CASSWGTGSSYEQYF.

As concerns this clone: The read stops 3 residues short of the end of the CDR3; the missing end is completed from the germline J gene. The chain carries TRBV20-1 and TRBJ2-7, with TRBD1 as a possible D gene (5 bases). The V end was cut by 2 bases, the J end by 2 bases, with 10 bases between. CDR3 size: 13 residues. Germline-derived CDR1 and CDR2 are DFQATT and SNEGSKA (reference sequence). CDR3 DNA, as far as it was read: TGCAGTGCTAGACCCGACAGAGCCTACGAG. Translation: CSARPDRAYE. The complete CDR3 protein is CSARPDRAYEQYF.

A remark on this clone: The read terminates 3 residues ahead of where the CDR3 ends, so the germline J gene completes it. This rearrangement joins TRBV6-2 or TRBV6-3 to TRBJ2-1; a weak D match, TRBD1 (7 bases). CDR3 length equals 13 residues. The germline V gene encodes CDR1 MNHEY and CDR2 SVGEGT. V gave up 7 bases and J gave up 6 bases, with 13 bases separating them. Incomplete CDR3 DNA: TGTGCCAGCACCGCGGGACAGTTCAATGAG. The encoded protein is CASTAGQFNE. In full, the CDR3 is CASTAGQFNEQFF.

A word on this clone: The CDR3 is cut off 3 residues early in the read; its end comes from the germline J gene. This chain connects TRBV5-1 to TRBJ1-1, with 9 bases fitting TRBD1. Germline V gives CDR1 SGHRS, CDR2 YFSETQ. This CDR3 region has 17 residues. V lost 0 bases, J lost 0 bases, and 6 bases stayed unmatched. The covered CDR3 bases are TGCGCCAGCAGCTTGGGGTCTGGACAGGGGTTGAACACTGAA. Amino acid sequence: CASSLGSGQGLNTE. The full CDR3 protein is CASSLGSGQGLNTEAFF.

On this clone itself: At one boundary the junction diverges from the germline segment, which might be a read error. This CDR3 is CASSQGTSGGAETQYF. The sequenced part of the CDR3 DNA is TGCGCCAGCAGCCAAGGGACTAGCGGGGGGGCAGAGACC. The chain recombines TRBV4-2 with TRBJ2-5; the match to TRBD2 covers 16 bases. The CDR3 end falls 3 residues outside the read, so it is completed with the germline J gene. CDR3 length: 16 residues. Germline CDR1 and CDR2: LGHNA and YNFKEQ.

Of note for this clone: The junction departs from the called germline gene at one end, perhaps through a read error. The read comes to an end 3 residues before the CDR3 does, leaving the germline J gene to fill in the end. At the DNA level, this CDR3 is encoded by other sequences in the same sample as well. The chain recombines TRBV7-2 with TRBJ2-5; a weak D match, TRBD1 (5 bases). CDR1 is SGHTA and CDR2 is FQGNSA in the germline V gene. This CDR3 is 13 amino acids long. This chain's CDR3 is CASSFRVGETQYF. Incomplete CDR3 DNA: TGTGCCAGTAGCTTCAGGGTTGGGGAGACC.

For this clone: The read stops 3 residues short of the end of the CDR3; the missing end is completed from the germline J gene. This chain links TRBV6-2 or TRBV6-3 with TRBJ2-5; D remains unclear. Germline V gives CDR1 MNHEY, CDR2 SVGEGT. The CDR3 runs 14 residues. V was cut by 5 bases and J by 3 bases, with 13 bases left in between. CDR3 protein: CASSTTPLEETQYF. Incomplete CDR3 DNA: TGTGCCAGCAGTACCACTCCCCTCGAAGAGACC.